Shown below are 22 T cell receptor beta chains from a single sample sequenced in a study of early T cells in non-severe SARS-CoV-2 infection. TCRdb re-called the 5' RACE reads through MiXCR, storing one row per CDR3 protein. The table includes around 77,000 distinct CDR3 sequences, more than 12% detected once. The material was whole blood, obtained at baseline. The receptors stem from an adult who was a healthcare worker with PCR-confirmed SARS-CoV-2 infection or an uninfected control (not recorded which).

This rearrangement joins TRBV18 to TRBJ2-6; a weak D match, TRBD1 (6 bases). The CDR3 runs 17 residues. The V gene lost 3 bases and the J gene lost 0 bases, with 12 bases spanning the gap. CDR1 is KGHSH and CDR2 is LQKENI in the germline V gene. The CDR3 reads CASSPITGSSGANVLTF. In DNA form, the CDR3 reads TGTGCCAGCTCACCGATCACAGGGTCCTCTGGGGCCAACGTCCTGACTTTC.

Here the CDR3 reads CSARLFRGRAYGYTF. The CDR3 nucleotides read TGCAGTGCTAGATTATTCAGGGGGCGCGCCTATGGCTACACCTTC. The chain is built from TRBV20-1 and TRBJ1-2; 8 positions match TRBD1. The CDR3 loop spans 15 amino acids. V shed 2 bases and J 4 bases; nucleotides not matched to a gene: 9. From germline, CDR1 is DFQATT and CDR2 SNEGSKA (reference sequence).

As to this clonotype: Sequence at one end of the junction differs from germline and may be a read error. The chain employs TRBV4-2 and TRBJ2-1; D call uncertain. CDR1 and CDR2 (germline): LGHNA, YNFKEQ. CDR3 size: 13 residues. The CDR3 region is CASSQDIGMERFF. The CDR3 DNA reads as TGTGCCAGCAGCCAAGATATAGGGATGGAGCGGTTCTTC.

With respect to this clonotype: Since a much larger clone is just one base distant, this may be a read error. The rearrangement uses TRBV5-4 and TRBJ2-3; TRBD2 matches at 10 bases. The germline gives CDR1 SGHNT, CDR2 YYREEE (reference sequence). The CDR3 runs 15 residues. As DNA, the CDR3 is TGTGCCAACAGCTCAAGTACTAGCGGGATTGATACGCAGTATTTT. Translating it yields CANSSSTSGIDTQYF. Based on the CDR3 plus reference TRBV5-4 and TRBJ2-3, the full variable domain is ETGVTQSPTHLIKTRGQQVTLRCSSQSGHNTVSWYQQALGQGPQFIFQYYREEENGRGNFPPRFSGLQFPNYSSELNVNALELDDSALYLCANSSSTSGIDTQYFGPGTRLTVL.

The table lists this clonotype with a few counts. The V and J genes are TRBV5-4 and TRBJ2-1, with 9 positions matching TRBD2. Per germline, CDR1 SGHNT and CDR2 YYREEE (reference sequence). The CDR3 covers 17 residues. With 0 bases clipped from V and 3 bases from J, the junction kept 7 bases outside the gene matches. This chain's CDR3 is CASSLGGGAGGYNEQFF. The CDR3 DNA is TGTGCCAGCAGCTTGGGGGGAGGAGCGGGAGGCTACAATGAGCAGTTCTTC.

This clonotype was found a few times. The chain is built from TRBV28 and TRBJ2-5; D is unclear. Per the germline V gene, CDR1 is MDHEN and CDR2 is SYDVKM. V was cut by 6 bases and J by 9 bases, with 20 bases left in between. The CDR3 has 14 residues. CDR3 in amino acids: CASRGRYPSEAQYF. CDR3 coding DNA: TGTGCCAGCAGGGGTCGATACCCCTCCGAAGCCCAGTACTTC.

The sample holds a few counts of this clonotype. This chain uses TRBV12-3 or TRBV12-4 with TRBJ2-3, with a weak D call TRBD1 (5 bases). V was cut by 7 bases and J by 1 base, with 9 bases left in between. This CDR3 region has 13 residues. As DNA, the CDR3 is TGTGCCAGCACCACAGGAGGCACAGATACGCAGTATTTT. It translates to CASTTGGTDTQYF.

This clonotype appeared a few times. The junction departs from the called germline gene at one end, perhaps through a read error. The V and J genes are TRBV6-9 and TRBJ2-1; D may correspond to TRBD1 or TRBD2 (6 bases each). The length of the CDR3 is 11 residues. Germline CDR1 and CDR2: MNHGY and SVAAGI. The CDR3 sequence is CASSSPGARIF. CDR3 bases: TGTGCCAGCAGTTCCCCGGGGGCTCGGATCTTC.

This clonotype was seen only a few times. The genes are TRBV12-3 or TRBV12-4 and TRBJ1-3; no definite D call. The V and J ends lost 3 bases and 1 base respectively, with 10 bases between them. The CDR3 sequence is 15 residues long. This CDR3 reads CASSFGFVSGNTIYF. The CDR3 DNA is TGTGCCAGCAGTTTCGGGTTTGTTTCTGGAAACACCATATATTTT.

This clonotype was picked up a small number of times. The rearrangement links TRBV5-1 to TRBJ2-3; 8 bases fit TRBD2. Germline loops: CDR1 SGHRS, CDR2 YFSETQ. J lost 0 bases, V lost 4 bases, and 4 bases had no gene match. This CDR3 spans 15 amino acids. CDR3 in amino acids: CASSRGGYSTDTQYF. The CDR3 DNA reads as TGCGCCAGCAGCCGGGGGGGATATAGCACAGATACGCAGTATTTT. The variable domain in full, with the rest retrieved from reference TRBV5-1 and TRBJ2-3, is KAGVTQTPRYLIKTRGQQVTLSCSPISGHRSVSWYQQTPGQGLQFLFEYFSETQRNKGNFPGRFSGRQFSNSRSEMNVSTLELGDSALYLCASSRGGYSTDTQYFGPGTRLTVL.

In its sample, this clonotype was seen a few times. The chain links TRBV14 to TRBJ2-5; 10 positions match TRBD2. With V trimmed by 5 bases and J by 2 bases, 11 bases remained unmatched. The CDR3 contains 17 residues. From germline, CDR1 is SGHDN and CDR2 FVKESK. The CDR3 is CASSAGRTSGIQETQYF. CDR3 bases: TGTGCCAGCAGCGCAGGCAGGACTAGCGGAATTCAAGAGACCCAGTACTTC.

This clonotype was counted between two and nine times. This chain joins TRBV7-6 and TRBJ2-1; D remains unclear. V gave up 7 bases and J gave up 0 bases, with 10 bases separating them. This CDR3 contains 14 residues. Germline V gives CDR1 SGHVS, CDR2 FNYEAQ. CDR3 in DNA: TGTGCCAGCACCAAAGGAAGCTCCTACAATGAGCAGTTCTTC. Translating gives CASTKGSSYNEQFF.

J is TRBJ2-1 and V is TRBV19; no clear D gene. CDR1 is LNHDA, CDR2 SQIVND, per germline (reference sequence). The CDR3 runs 15 residues. V was cut by 1 base and J by 7 bases, with 14 bases left in between. The CDR3: CASSIGRRRTNEQFF. The CDR3 DNA sequence: TGTGCCAGTAGTATAGGGAGAAGGCGTACGAATGAGCAGTTCTTC.

The V and J genes are TRBV20-1 and TRBJ1-2; 7 bases fit TRBD1. Germline V lookup: CDR1 DFQATT, CDR2 SNEGSKA (reference sequence). This CDR3 region has 14 residues. J gave up 8 bases and V 5 bases, and 14 bases lay outside the gene matches. The CDR3 loop is CSASRDSWVQGYTF. CDR3 in DNA: TGCAGTGCTTCCCGGGACAGCTGGGTCCAGGGCTACACCTTC.

This chain uses TRBV6-6 with TRBJ2-7; 7 positions agree with TRBD2. V was clipped by 2 bases and J by 8 bases; unmatched bases: 12. Germline V gives CDR1 MNHNY, CDR2 SVGAGI (reference sequence). The length of the CDR3 is 15 residues. CDR3 sequence reads: CASSYPGGRALKQYF. The CDR3 DNA sequence: TGTGCCAGCAGTTACCCGGGCGGGAGAGCCCTAAAGCAGTACTTC.

This clonotype has only a few counts. The rearrangement joins TRBV27 to TRBJ2-1; 15 bases map to TRBD2. Germline values: CDR1 MNHEY, CDR2 SMNVEV (reference sequence). The CDR3 has 15 residues. Trimming removed 8 bases from V and 6 bases from J; junction bases left unmatched: 5. CDR3 protein: CASRRTSGRANEQFF. In DNA, the CDR3 is TGTGCCAGCCGCCGGACTAGCGGGAGGGCCAATGAGCAGTTCTTC.

This clonotype was seen a handful of times. The V call is TRBV4-1, the J call TRBJ2-2, with D perhaps TRBD2 (6 bases). CDR3 length: 16 residues. Germline CDR1 MGHRA, CDR2 YSYEKL. The ends were cut back, 3 bases at V and 3 bases at J, with 14 bases in the middle. CDR3 in DNA: TGCGCCAGCAGCCATCCGGCAGGGACTTACACCGGGGAGCTGTTTTTT. Translated, it gives CASSHPAGTYTGELFF.

This clonotype was seen repeatedly, ten times or more. A junction boundary mismatches the germline segment, possibly from a read error. CDR3 sequence reads: CASSLAGSTRDTQYF. The DNA of the CDR3 is TGTGCCAGCAGCTTAGCGGGCTCGACACGAGATACGCAGTATTTT. The J gene is TRBJ2-3, the V gene TRBV12-3 or TRBV12-4; TRBD2 aligns across 7 bases. The CDR3 runs to 15 residues.

CDR3 protein: CSARDVSASSYNEQFF. The CDR3 region has the DNA TGCAGTGCTAGAGATGTTTCTGCGAGCTCCTACAATGAGCAGTTCTTC. The chain carries TRBV20-1 and TRBJ2-1; no clear D. Trimming removed 0 bases from V and 0 bases from J, with 12 bases in between. Germline V lookup: CDR1 DFQATT, CDR2 SNEGSKA (reference sequence). This CDR3 spans 16 amino acids.

The chain links TRBV7-9 to TRBJ2-3, with D perhaps given as TRBD1 or TRBD2 (5 bases each). CDR1 and CDR2 from the germline V gene are SEHNR and FQNEAQ (reference sequence). The V gene lost 4 bases and the J gene lost 0 bases, with 14 bases spanning the gap. The CDR3 has 16 amino acids. The DNA of the CDR3 is TGTGCCAGCAGCTGGGGGTACGGAACCAGCACAGATACGCAGTATTTT. Translated, it gives CASSWGYGTSTDTQYF.

The chain links TRBV4-2 to TRBJ2-7; possible D gene TRBD2, 5 bases. CDR1 is LGHNA and CDR2 is YNFKEQ in the germline V gene. This CDR3 has 14 amino acids. V lost 1 base, J lost 4 bases, and 11 bases lay in between. In nucleotides, the CDR3 is TGTGCCAGCAGCCAAGCGGGGAGCAGGTACGAGCAGTACTTC. Translation gives CASSQAGSRYEQYF.

This chain's CDR3 is CATSDWGTGRGSEQFF. The CDR3 DNA sequence: TGTGCCACCAGTGATTGGGGGACAGGGCGGGGAAGTGAGCAGTTCTTC. This chain joins TRBV24-1 and TRBJ2-1; TRBD1 agrees at 9 bases. Germline V gives CDR1 KGHDR, CDR2 SFDVKD. The CDR3 contains 16 residues. With 2 bases clipped from V and 9 bases from J, the junction kept 10 bases outside the gene matches.